Following are 22 T cell receptor beta chains from one sample sequenced in a study of pediatric ulcerative colitis (dated by TCRdb to the late 2010s). The library came from the immunoSEQ multiplex PCR assay. TCRdb retrieved this table from immuneACCESS and kept in-frame rearrangements only. Not all clones are present; in checked studies, unresolved V genes account for under half, and no reason is known for the remainder. For this sample there are some 10,000 clones; 80% to 90% appear just once. 6.5% to 8.5% of the sample is taken by the ten largest. Sequenced input: blood. All receptors derive from a girl aged 5-17 years with moderate ulcerative colitis.

This CDR3 reads CASSVPGRPYEQYF. The CDR3 nucleotides are TGTGCCAGTAGTGTTCCGGGACGGCCCTACGAGCAGTACTTC. The chain links TRBV19 to TRBJ2-7, with D tentatively TRBD1 or TRBD2 (5 bases each). Germline V gene sequence: CDR1 LNHDA, CDR2 SQIVND (reference sequence). The germline V and J ends were trimmed by 5 bases and 2 bases, with 13 bases remaining between them. The length of the CDR3 is 14 residues.

The chain links TRBV5-4 to TRBJ2-1; D perhaps matches TRBD1 (5 bases). The V end was cut by 4 bases, the J end by 4 bases, with 9 bases between. The CDR3 extends over 13 amino acids. In germline, CDR1 is SGHNT, CDR2 YYREEE (reference sequence). CDR3 protein: CASSTDSYNEQFF. The CDR3 bases are TGTGCCAGCAGCACCGACAGTTACAATGAGCAGTTCTTC.

CDR3 region: CASSTHPSTDTQYF. CDR3 sequence (DNA): TGTGCCAGTAGTACCCACCCTAGCACAGATACGCAGTATTTT. This chain joins TRBV19 and TRBJ2-3; D remains ambiguous. Germline V gives CDR1 LNHDA, CDR2 SQIVND (reference sequence). The CDR3 runs 14 residues. V was shortened by 4 bases and J by 0 bases, with 8 bases between the two germline ends.

The chain combines TRBV7-6 with TRBJ2-7, with D tentatively TRBD2 (5 bases). Deletions cut 1 base from V and 7 bases from J, with 11 bases between. The CDR3 is 13 amino acids. CDR1 and CDR2 from the germline V gene are SGHVS and FNYEAQ. CDR3: CASSLVVRAEQYF. CDR3 sequence (DNA): TGTGCCAGCAGCTTAGTGGTGAGGGCAGAGCAGTACTTC.

This chain connects TRBV5-5 to TRBJ2-5; 7 nucleotides line up with TRBD2. Trimming at V came to 5 bases and at J to 5 bases, leaving 6 bases not matched to a gene. The germline V gene has CDR1 SGHKS and CDR2 YYEKEE (reference sequence). This CDR3 has 13 residues. This CDR3 reads CASSRTSDETQYF. The CDR3 nucleotides read TGTGCCAGCAGTCGGACTAGTGACGAGACCCAGTACTTC.

J is TRBJ1-1 and V is TRBV7-9; the D is unclear. Looked up from germline, CDR1 is SEHNR and CDR2 is FQNEAQ (reference sequence). V was shortened by 7 bases and J by 1 base, with 13 bases between the two germline ends. The CDR3 loop spans 14 amino acids. The CDR3 spells CASNHNEGNTEAFF. CDR3 sequence (DNA): TGTGCCAGCAACCACAATGAGGGGAACACTGAAGCTTTCTTT. Full variable domain (rest looked up from reference TRBV7-9 and TRBJ1-1): DTGVSQNPRHKITKRGQNVTFRCDPISEHNRLYWYRQTLGQGPEFLTYFQNEAQLEKSRLLSDRFSAERPKGSFSTLEIQRTEQGDSAMYLCASNHNEGNTEAFFGQGTRLTVV.

J is TRBJ2-7 and V is TRBV4-1; 8 nucleotides line up with TRBD2. The CDR3 consists of 17 residues. V lost 1 base to trimming and J lost 1 base; unmatched junction nucleotides: 9. Germline V gene sequence: CDR1 MGHRA, CDR2 YSYEKL. CDR3 residues: CASSQARWLAGSYEQYF. The DNA for the CDR3 is TGCGCCAGCAGCCAAGCCCGATGGCTAGCGGGTTCCTACGAGCAGTACTTC.

This chain uses TRBV5-1 with TRBJ2-7, with 12 bases that match TRBD1. The germline V gene encodes CDR1 SGHRS and CDR2 YFSETQ. The CDR3 length is 15 residues. Trimming took 0 bases from V and 5 from J; bases not matched to a gene: 3. CDR3 sequence: CASSLEGTGGHEQYF. DNA of the CDR3: TGCGCCAGCAGCTTGGAAGGGACAGGGGGCCACGAGCAGTACTTC.

The gene calls are TRBV7-9 and TRBJ1-5, with 7 bases fitting TRBD1. Trimming cost V 1 base and J 6 bases; bases outside gene matches: 3. Germline lookup yields CDR1 SEHNR and CDR2 FQNEAQ (reference sequence). This CDR3 has 14 residues. The CDR3, as DNA: TGTGCCAGCAGCTTAGGACAGGGCACTCAGCCCCAGCATTTT. This sequence encodes CASSLGQGTQPQHF.

The rearrangement uses TRBV5-4 and TRBJ1-1, with 7 bases aligning to TRBD1. Germline V gene sequence: CDR1 SGHNT, CDR2 YYREEE (reference sequence). The CDR3 spans 16 residues. With V trimmed by 4 bases and J by 1 base, 10 bases remained unmatched. The CDR3 sequence is CASSHLNRDRNTEAFF. CDR3 sequence (DNA): TGTGCCAGCAGCCACCTAAACCGGGACAGGAACACTGAAGCTTTCTTT.

J is TRBJ2-1 and V is TRBV11-1; no firm D call. The CDR3 extends over 15 amino acids. Per the germline V gene, CDR1 is SGHAT and CDR2 is FQDESV (reference sequence). The V end was cut by 5 bases, the J end by 5 bases, with 16 bases between. The CDR3 spells CASSRKVTNNNEQFF. The CDR3 nucleotides are TGTGCCAGCAGCCGAAAGGTAACCAATAACAATGAGCAGTTCTTC.

The chain carries TRBV30 and TRBJ2-7, with D uncertain. The germline gives CDR1 GTSNPN, CDR2 SVGIG (reference sequence). Between the trimmed V and J ends, which lost 2 bases and 0 bases, there was a span of 5 bases. This CDR3 region has 12 residues. The CDR3 here is CAWSKSSYEQYF. The CDR3 bases are TGTGCCTGGAGTAAGAGCTCCTACGAGCAGTACTTC.

The chain combines TRBV11-2 with TRBJ2-7; D may be TRBD1 (5 bases). Germline assignment: CDR1 SGHAT and CDR2 FQNNGV. The CDR3 has 13 amino acids. Trimming removed 1 base at V and 6 bases at J, with 10 bases between. The DNA of the CDR3 is TGTGCCAGCAGCTTAGTTTCTGGGGCCGAGCAGTACTTC. This codes for CASSLVSGAEQYF.

The chain uses TRBV4-1 and TRBJ1-2; the D is unclear. The length of the CDR3 is 12 residues. Germline assignment: CDR1 MGHRA and CDR2 YSYEKL. V lost 0 bases to trimming and J lost 5 bases, with 4 bases between them. The CDR3 DNA follows: TGCGCCAGCAGCCAAGACAGTTATGGCTACACCTTC. It codes for CASSQDSYGYTF.

The rearrangement links TRBV15 to TRBJ1-2, with TRBD1 matching over 7 bases. Germline trimming cut 0 bases from V and 8 bases from J; bases unmatched to any gene: 9. From germline, CDR1 is LNHNV and CDR2 YYDKDF (reference sequence). The CDR3 has 15 amino acids. CDR3 loop: CATSRDLAGGEGYTF. The CDR3 coding sequence is TGTGCCACCAGCAGAGATTTGGCAGGGGGAGAAGGCTACACCTTC.

The V and J genes are TRBV29-1 and TRBJ2-3; 8 bases line up with TRBD2. The germline gives CDR1 SQVTM, CDR2 ANQGSEA. This CDR3 contains 15 residues. The V segment lost 7 bases and the J segment 8 bases; nucleotides outside the gene matches: 17. The CDR3 reads CSAYTGGGLATTQYF. The CDR3 DNA sequence: TGCAGCGCCTATACGGGAGGGGGTCTTGCTACTACGCAGTATTTT.

The CDR3 loop is CASSHGTGGNSPLHF. As DNA, the CDR3 is TGTGCCAGCAGCCACGGGACAGGGGGTAATTCACCCCTCCACTTT. This chain uses TRBV5-6 with TRBJ1-6; 11 bases fit TRBD1. Looked up from germline, CDR1 is SGHDT and CDR2 is YYEEEE. After removal of 4 bases from V and 6 bases from J, the junction contained 3 bases not matched to a gene. This CDR3 has 15 amino acids.

This chain links TRBV6-6 with TRBJ2-7; 7 bases are a match to TRBD1. With V trimmed by 5 bases and J by 3 bases, 7 bases remained unmatched. Germline V gene lookup returns CDR1 MNHNY and CDR2 SVGAGI (reference sequence). There are 14 residues in the CDR3. CDR3 in DNA: TGTGCCAGCAGTCGATCCGGGACAGTCTACGAGCAGTACTTC. This sequence encodes CASSRSGTVYEQYF.

The V and J genes are TRBV2 and TRBJ2-7; 8 nucleotides align to TRBD2. Germline CDR1 reads SNHLY; CDR2 reads FYNNEI. The V gene end was trimmed by 8 bases and the J gene end by 0 bases; junction bases not matched to a gene: 6. This CDR3 is 14 amino acids long. In DNA, the CDR3 is TGTGCCAGCCGGGGGGGCCTCAGCTCCTACGAGCAGTACTTC. Amino acids: CASRGGLSSYEQYF.

The rearrangement joins TRBV7-9 to TRBJ1-3, with no clear D. CDR1 SEHNR and CDR2 FQNEAQ come from the germline V gene (reference sequence). Trimming stripped 7 bases from V and 2 bases from J, with 18 bases between. The CDR3 contains 16 residues. CDR3 DNA sequence: TGTGCCAGCAACCAAAATAAGGGCAGCACTGGAAACACCATATATTTT. Protein sequence: CASNQNKGSTGNTIYF.

This chain connects TRBV28 to TRBJ2-5, with 10 nucleotides matching TRBD1. This CDR3 comprises 17 residues. Looked up from germline, CDR1 is MDHEN and CDR2 is SYDVKM. V trimming: 6 bases; J trimming: 3 bases; junction bases outside the gene matches: 13. The CDR3 loop is CASSYPAGQGMEETQYF. In DNA form, the CDR3 reads TGTGCCAGCAGCTACCCGGCGGGACAGGGGATGGAAGAGACCCAGTACTTC.

Only one count was recorded for this clone. The chain links TRBV23-1 to TRBJ2-1, with a possible D match to TRBD1 (6 bases). TRBV23-1 is annotated as an ORF whose role is uncertain. The CDR3 contains 14 residues. The V end lost 3 bases, the J end lost 7 bases, and 13 bases lay between the germline ends. CDR3 in amino acids: CASSHQGIWNEQFF. The CDR3 DNA sequence: TGCGCCAGCAGTCATCAGGGGATATGGAATGAGCAGTTCTTC.